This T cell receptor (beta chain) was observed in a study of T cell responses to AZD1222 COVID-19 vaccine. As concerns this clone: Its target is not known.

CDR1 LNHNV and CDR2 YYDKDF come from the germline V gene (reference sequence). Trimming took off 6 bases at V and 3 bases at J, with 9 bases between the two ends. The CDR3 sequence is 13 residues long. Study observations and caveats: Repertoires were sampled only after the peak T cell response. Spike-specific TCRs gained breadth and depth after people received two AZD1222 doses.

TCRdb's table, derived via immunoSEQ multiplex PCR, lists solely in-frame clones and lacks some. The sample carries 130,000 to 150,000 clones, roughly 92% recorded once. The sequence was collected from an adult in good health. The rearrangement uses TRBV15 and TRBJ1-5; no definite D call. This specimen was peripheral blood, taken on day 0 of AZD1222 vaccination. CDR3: CATSNGPNQPQHF. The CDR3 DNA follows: TGTGCCACCAGTAACGGGCCCAATCAGCCCCAGCATTTT.